A selection of T cell receptor beta chains follows, all from one sample in a study of cytomegalovirus exposure and HLA in healthy donors. Sequencing used immunoSEQ multiplex PCR; TCRdb keeps in-frame clones, though not all of them. The profile covers 120,000 or so clones, with approximately 82% appearing a single time and roughly 20% taken by the ten largest. The specimen sequenced was PBMCs. The source of these receptors is a man between 18 and 29 years old in good health and CMV-seropositive. CDR3s include the opening cysteine and the closing phenylalanine or tryptophan. A D gene is named only where the DNA matches it firmly. A clone size is listed for some rows: how often the clone was seen (once, few, many), or a class if it is expanded.

d_gene,j_gene,abundance,v_gene,CDR3aa,CDR3nt
TRBD2,TRBJ2-7,once,TRBV25-1,CASSPPGLDAYEQYF,TGTGCCAGCAGTCCGCCGGGACTAGACGCCTACGAGCAGTACTTC
TRBD2,TRBJ2-2,.,TRBV19,CASIKGAGGRANTGELFF,TGTGCCAGTATCAAGGGAGCGGGGGGGAGAGCGAACACCGGGGAGCTGTTTTTT
.,TRBJ1-1,.,TRBV5-8,CASSLSDRSNTEAFF,TGTGCCAGCAGCTTATCCGACAGAAGCAACACTGAAGCTTTCTTT
.,TRBJ2-3,.,TRBV11-2,CASSLGVFPEDTQYF,TGTGCCAGCAGCTTAGGTGTCTTCCCGGAGGATACGCAGTATTTT
.,TRBJ1-2,.,TRBV10-3,CAISGLEGGYTF,TGTGCCATCAGCGGACTAGAGGGTGGCTACACCTTC
.,TRBJ1-1,.,TRBV28,CASSLRFGQPNTEAFF,TGTGCCAGCAGTTTAAGGTTCGGACAGCCGAACACTGAAGCTTTCTTT
.,TRBJ2-2,.,TRBV9,CASSVMGGQGTGELFF,TGTGCCAGCAGCGTCATGGGGGGGCAAGGCACCGGGGAGCTGTTTTTT
TRBD1,TRBJ1-5,.,TRBV18,CASSPETGPNQPQHF,TGTGCCAGCTCACCGGAGACAGGGCCCAATCAGCCCCAGCATTTT
.,TRBJ2-7,.,TRBV6-5,CASSYSSGYQSYEQYF,TGTGCCAGCAGTTACTCGTCAGGGTATCAGTCCTACGAGCAGTACTTC
TRBD1,TRBJ2-7,.,TRBV9,CASSVGGTDTYEQYF,TGTGCCAGCAGCGTAGGGGGGACAGATACCTACGAGCAGTACTTC
.,TRBJ2-7,.,TRBV21-1,CASSKTEAGGGEQYF,TGTGCCAGCAGCAAAACGGAAGCGGGGGGTGGCGAGCAGTACTTC
TRBD1,TRBJ1-4,few,TRBV11-2,CASSLGQGANEKLFF,TGTGCCAGCAGCCTGGGACAGGGTGCTAATGAAAAACTGTTTTTT
.,TRBJ1-5,.,TRBV30,CAWSPSRSQPQHF,TGTGCCTGGAGTCCATCCCGGTCTCAGCCCCAGCATTTT
.,TRBJ2-3,.,TRBV5-1,CASSLVASTDTQYF,TGCGCCAGCAGCTTGGTGGCCTCCACAGATACGCAGTATTTT
.,TRBJ1-1,once,TRBV27,CASSLSIRGGAFF,TGTGCCAGCAGTTTATCGATCCGGGGAGGAGCTTTCTTT
TRBD1,TRBJ1-2,.,TRBV4-1,CASSQGATGGGYTF,TGCGCCAGCAGCCAAGGCGCGACAGGGGGTGGCTACACCTTC
.,TRBJ2-2,few,TRBV5-6,CASSFGTYNTGELFF,TGTGCCAGCAGCTTCGGGACATACAACACCGGGGAGCTGTTTTTT
.,TRBJ1-3,.,TRBV6-1,CASRSSGGANF,TGTGCCAGCAGGTCGAGTGGGGGGGCCAATTTT
.,TRBJ2-6,.,TRBV14,CASSQGSPGVSGANVLTF,TGTGCCAGCAGCCAAGGATCCCCAGGCGTCTCTGGGGCCAACGTCCTGACTTTC
TRBD2,TRBJ2-7,.,TRBV4-2,CASSQGGTGGTYEQYF,TGTGCCAGCAGCCAAGGGGGGACGGGGGGTACCTACGAGCAGTACTTC
.,TRBJ2-7,.,TRBV27,CASSLSSGALYEQYF,TGTGCCAGCAGTTTATCGTCAGGGGCTCTCTACGAGCAGTACTTC
.,TRBJ1-5,.,TRBV7-2,CASSLVVGWGDSNQPQHF,TGTGCCAGCAGCTTAGTAGTCGGATGGGGGGATAGCAATCAGCCCCAGCATTTT
.,TRBJ1-1,.,TRBV7-9,CASIPDKPDTEAFF,TGTGCCAGCATCCCCGACAAGCCGGACACTGAAGCTTTCTTT
.,TRBJ2-2,.,TRBV6-5,CASSNGQSTGELFF,TGTGCCAGCAGTAACGGACAGTCCACCGGGGAGCTGTTTTTT
.,TRBJ2-1,.,TRBV19,CASSRQGNNEQFF,TGTGCCAGTAGTAGGCAGGGAAATAATGAGCAGTTCTTC
.,TRBJ2-7,.,TRBV20-1,CSAREVGEQYF,TGCAGTGCTAGGGAGGTGGGCGAGCAGTACTTC
TRBD1,TRBJ2-1,.,TRBV5-6,CASRGQGGEQFF,TGTGCCAGCAGGGGACAGGGGGGTGAGCAGTTCTTC
TRBD1,TRBJ1-2,.,TRBV13,CASSPTGTGDNYGYTF,TGTGCCAGCAGCCCCACCGGGACAGGGGATAACTATGGCTACACCTTC
TRBD1,TRBJ1-2,.,TRBV19,CASSPTDRALYGYTF,TGTGCCAGTAGTCCGACGGACAGGGCTTTGTATGGCTACACCTTC
TRBD1,TRBJ2-7,.,TRBV7-9,CASSGRDRGYEQYF,TGTGCCAGCAGCGGACGGGACAGGGGATACGAGCAGTACTTC
.,TRBJ1-4,.,TRBV2,CASSELFGGNEKLFF,TGTGCCAGCAGTGAATTGTTCGGAGGTAATGAAAAACTGTTTTTT
TRBD1,TRBJ2-1,once,TRBV29-1,CSAPWTGWSSNEQFF,TGCAGCGCACCTTGGACAGGGTGGTCTTCAAATGAGCAGTTCTTC
TRBD1,TRBJ1-5,.,TRBV6-6,CASSSGTGIEQPQHF,TGTGCCAGCAGTTCCGGGACAGGGATAGAACAGCCCCAGCATTTT
.,TRBJ1-2,.,TRBV30,CAWSGVTVNYGYTF,TGTGCCTGGAGTGGGGTGACAGTTAACTATGGCTACACCTTC
.,TRBJ1-6,.,TRBV30,CAWSVLGTSPLHF,TGTGCCTGGAGTGTACTGGGCACTTCACCCCTCCACTTT
.,TRBJ2-7,.,TRBV18,CASSPAGVEEQYF,TGTGCCAGCTCACCGGCAGGGGTAGAAGAGCAGTACTTC
TRBD2,TRBJ2-7,.,TRBV27,CASSPSGPHYEQYF,TGTGCCAGCAGTCCTAGCGGGCCCCACTACGAGCAGTACTTC
TRBD1,TRBJ2-6,.,TRBV10-3,CAISSTGVGGANALTF,TGTGCCATCAGTTCGACAGGGGTTGGTGGGGCCAACGCCCTGACTTTC
TRBD1,TRBJ1-1,once,TRBV5-1,CASSLIQGGNTEAFF,TGCGCCAGCAGCCTCATACAGGGGGGGAACACTGAAGCTTTCTTT
.,TRBJ2-3,.,TRBV18,CASSPPAEEDTQYF,TGTGCCAGCTCACCCCCCGCGGAGGAAGATACGCAGTATTTT
TRBD1,TRBJ2-2,.,TRBV7-3,CASSVGGTVNTGELFF,TGTGCCAGCAGCGTAGGGGGCACAGTGAACACCGGGGAGCTGTTTTTT